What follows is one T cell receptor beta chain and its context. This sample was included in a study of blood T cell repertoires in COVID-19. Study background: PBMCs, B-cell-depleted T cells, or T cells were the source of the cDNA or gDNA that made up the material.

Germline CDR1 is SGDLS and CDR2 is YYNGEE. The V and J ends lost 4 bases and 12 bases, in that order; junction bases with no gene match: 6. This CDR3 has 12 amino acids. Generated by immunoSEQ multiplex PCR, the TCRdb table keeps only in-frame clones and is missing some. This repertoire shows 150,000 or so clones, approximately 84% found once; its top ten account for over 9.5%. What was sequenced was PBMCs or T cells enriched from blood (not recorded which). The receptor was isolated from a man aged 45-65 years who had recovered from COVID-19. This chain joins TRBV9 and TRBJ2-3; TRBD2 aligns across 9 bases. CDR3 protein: CASSLGGGAQYF. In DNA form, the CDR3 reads TGTGCCAGCAGCCTTGGCGGGGGGGCCCAGTATTTT.